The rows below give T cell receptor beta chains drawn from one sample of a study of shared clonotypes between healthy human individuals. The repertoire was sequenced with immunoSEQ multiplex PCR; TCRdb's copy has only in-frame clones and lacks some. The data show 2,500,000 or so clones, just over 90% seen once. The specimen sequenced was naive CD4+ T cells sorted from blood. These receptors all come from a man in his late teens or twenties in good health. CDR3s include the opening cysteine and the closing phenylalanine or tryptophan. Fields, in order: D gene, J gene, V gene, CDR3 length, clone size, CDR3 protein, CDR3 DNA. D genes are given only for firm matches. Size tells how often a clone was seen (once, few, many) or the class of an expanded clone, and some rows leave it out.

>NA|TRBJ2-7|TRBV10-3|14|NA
CAIGSGPGSYEQYF
TGTGCCATCGGATCCGGTCCAGGGTCCTACGAGCAGTACTTC
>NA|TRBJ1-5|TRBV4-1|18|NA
CASSLPGPGDVSNQPQHF
TGCGCCAGCAGCCTTCCCGGGCCCGGGGATGTGAGCAATCAGCCCCAGCATTTT
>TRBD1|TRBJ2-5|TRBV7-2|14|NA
CASSWAGTGMTQYF
TGTGCCAGCAGCTGGGCCGGGACAGGGATGACCCAGTACTTC
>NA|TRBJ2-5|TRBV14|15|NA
CASSQTRQGLWTQYF
TGTGCCAGCAGCCAGACGAGGCAGGGACTTTGGACCCAGTACTTC
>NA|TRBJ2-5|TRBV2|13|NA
CASSEIQGKTQYF
TGTGCCAGCAGTGAAATACAGGGAAAGACCCAGTACTTC
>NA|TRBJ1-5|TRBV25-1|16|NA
CASSEWGSGDVQPQHF
TGTGCCAGCAGTGAATGGGGTTCAGGGGACGTTCAGCCCCAGCATTTT
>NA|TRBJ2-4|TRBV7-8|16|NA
CASSLTESLAKNIQYF
TGTGCCAGCAGCTTGACAGAGAGTCTAGCCAAAAACATTCAGTACTTC
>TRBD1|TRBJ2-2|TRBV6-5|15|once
CASRPPGQGAGELFF
TGTGCCAGCAGACCCCCGGGACAGGGGGCCGGGGAGCTGTTTTTT
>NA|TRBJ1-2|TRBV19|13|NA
CASSPDSNYGYTF
TGTGCCAGTAGTCCGGACAGCAACTATGGCTACACCTTC
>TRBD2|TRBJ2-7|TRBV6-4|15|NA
CASSELAGAPYEQYF
TGTGCCAGCAGTGAATTAGCGGGAGCCCCCTACGAGCAGTACTTC
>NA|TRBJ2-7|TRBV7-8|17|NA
CASSRHFGTPSSYEQYF
TGTGCCAGCAGCCGACACTTCGGGACACCGAGCTCCTACGAGCAGTACTTC
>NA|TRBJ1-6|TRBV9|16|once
CASSVEGGGYNSPLHF
TGTGCCAGCAGCGTAGAAGGTGGGGGTTATAATTCACCCCTCCACTTT
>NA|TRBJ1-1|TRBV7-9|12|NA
CASSRGGIEAFF
TGTGCCAGCAGCCGAGGAGGGATTGAAGCTTTCTTT